The sequence of this T cell receptor beta chain was determined in a study of cytomegalovirus exposure and HLA in healthy donors. Study-level information: Ancestry clustering placed roughly four fifths of a few hundred genotyped donors in the Caucasian-associated cluster.

Study results and caveats: The study designated 150 to 200 TCR beta chains cytomegalovirus-associated. Sequencing artifact likely explains a cluster of highly shared sequence variants.

This clone was detected a few times. Its antigen is currently unknown. Vbeta (60) and Jbeta (13) primers were used in the PCR. The repertoire was sequenced with immunoSEQ multiplex PCR; TCRdb's copy has only in-frame clones and lacks some. The sample lists 130,000 or so clones, roughly 8.6% occurring once. Every donor was a healthy person donating bone marrow. V shed 4 bases, J shed 7 bases, and the junction held 9 bases outside the gene matches. Germline-derived CDR1 and CDR2 are SNHLY and FYNNEI. This CDR3 is built from 15 residues. This sequence joins TRBV2 and TRBJ1-4; 7 bases are a match to TRBD1. Material: PBMCs. The TCR comes from a woman aged 40 to 50 in good health and CMV-seropositive. The CDR3 sequence is CASSANRGMGEKLFF. CDR3 in DNA: TGTGCCAGCAGTGCCAACAGGGGAATGGGTGAAAAACTGTTTTTT.